Following are 11 T cell receptor beta chains from one sample sequenced in a study of Ad26.COV2.S vaccination and SARS-CoV-2 variants. Treatment indicated: 15 to 20 received Ad26.COV2.S at low or high dose, single or two shots; 5 received placebo; per-sample allocation not given. On day 63 after the first injection, vaccine and placebo recipients gave samples. The data were produced by immunoSEQ multiplex PCR, yet TCRdb's version contains in-frame clones alone and is incomplete. The sample records about 220,000 clones, around 87% being singletons. This specimen was peripheral blood, taken in a trial of Ad26.COV2.S vaccine versus placebo. The receptors stem from a person aged 18-60 years who received the Ad26.COV2.S COVID-19 vaccine or a placebo.

The V and J genes are TRBV19 and TRBJ2-1; D gene unclear. Germline loops: CDR1 LNHDA, CDR2 SQIVND (reference sequence). Trimming removed 7 bases from V and 0 bases from J, with 22 bases in between. CDR3 length: 18 residues. The CDR3 nucleotides are TGTGCCAGTACCTTTCTCCCCCCCCCGGTGAGCTCCTACAATGAGCAGTTCTTC. This encodes CASTFLPPPVSSYNEQFF.

The chain joins TRBV6-1 to TRBJ1-3; D ambiguous. There are 17 residues in the CDR3. Germline V gene data show CDR1 as MNHNS and CDR2 as SASEGT. V lost 2 bases to trimming and J lost 2 bases, with 16 bases between them. CDR3 nucleotides: TGTGCCAGCAGTGAAAACACGGGTCCTGGCCCTGGAAACACCATATATTTT. Its translation: CASSENTGPGPGNTIYF.

The chain uses TRBV5-1 and TRBJ2-3; 14 nucleotides match TRBD2. V dropped 1 base and J dropped 0; count of bases not matched to a gene: 7. This CDR3 region has 19 residues. Germline V lookup: CDR1 SGHRS, CDR2 YFSETQ. The CDR3 bases are TGCGCCAGCAGCTTGTCACCGGGACTAGCGGGAGTCAGCACAGATACGCAGTATTTT. Its translation is CASSLSPGLAGVSTDTQYF.

The CDR3 bases are TGTGCCAGCAGTTGGGACAGGGATAAACAAGGTGGTGAAAAACTGTTTTTT. Protein product: CASSWDRDKQGGEKLFF. The rearrangement joins TRBV2 to TRBJ1-4; 9 bases match TRBD1. The CDR3 covers 17 residues. The V gene end was trimmed by 5 bases and the J gene end by 7 bases; junction bases not matched to a gene: 14. Germline CDR1 is SNHLY and CDR2 is FYNNEI.

In this sample, this clone turned up a few times. The rearrangement links TRBV7-3 to TRBJ1-5, with D unresolved. Trimming took 2 bases from V and 4 from J, leaving 12 bases between them. Germline V lookup: CDR1 SGHTA, CDR2 FQGTGA. CDR3 length equals 15 residues. The DNA for the CDR3 is TGTGCCAGCAGCTTACGCTCCTTCGGTAATCAGCCCCAGCATTTT. This translates into CASSLRSFGNQPQHF.

The rearrangement uses TRBV12-5 and TRBJ1-1; D remains ambiguous. Germline V gene sequence: CDR1 LGHNT, CDR2 FRNRAP. The CDR3 loop spans 14 amino acids. The ends were cut back, 6 bases at V and 1 base at J, with 12 bases in the middle. Here the CDR3 DNA reads TGTGCTAGTGGGACCGGGGAAGCGAACACTGAAGCTTTCTTT. This gives the protein CASGTGEANTEAFF.

The chain combines TRBV2 with TRBJ1-5; D unresolved. The CDR3 runs 15 residues. Trimming left V 7 bases short and J 0 bases short, with 13 bases between. Germline loops: CDR1 SNHLY, CDR2 FYNNEI. This CDR3 is CASTKDGLSNQPQHF. CDR3 sequence (DNA): TGTGCCAGCACCAAGGACGGTCTTAGCAATCAGCCCCAGCATTTT. The complete variable domain, with remaining parts taken from reference TRBV2 and TRBJ1-5, reads EPEVTQTPSHQVTQMGQEVILRCVPISNHLYFYWYRQILGQKVEFLVSFYNNEISEKSEIFDDQFSVERPDGSNFTLKIRSTKLEDSAMYFCASTKDGLSNQPQHFGDGTRLSIL.

The CDR3 sequence is CASSSGTPQHF. In DNA form, the CDR3 reads TGTGCCAGCAGTTCCGGGACGCCCCAGCATTTT. This sequence joins TRBV6-2 or TRBV6-3 and TRBJ1-5; possibly TRBD1 for D (5 bases). In germline, CDR1 is MNHEY, CDR2 SVGEGT. V gave up 4 bases and J gave up 9 bases, with 7 bases separating them. The CDR3 length is 11 residues.

This chain connects TRBV6-2 or TRBV6-3 to TRBJ2-2; possibly TRBD2 for D (6 bases). The CDR3 has 13 residues. Germline CDR1 is MNHEY and CDR2 is SVGEGT. V shed 4 bases and J shed 8 bases, with 11 bases lying between them. CDR3 nucleotide sequence: TGTGCCAGCAGTTTGACTAGTATGGGGGAGCTGTTTTTT. Its translation is CASSLTSMGELFF.

This clone was counted a single time. V and J are TRBV2 and TRBJ2-5, with 7 positions matching TRBD2. The CDR3 runs to 16 residues. Germline assignment: CDR1 SNHLY and CDR2 FYNNEI. Trimming at V came to 4 bases and at J to 8 bases, leaving 16 bases not matched to a gene. CDR3 nucleotide sequence: TGTGCCAGCAGTGTTTCGGGGAGCGGGATTGAGGGCACCCAGTACTTC. Its translation: CASSVSGSGIEGTQYF.

This sequence joins TRBV29-1 and TRBJ2-5; D is uncertain. V gave up 3 bases and J gave up 3 bases, with 14 bases separating them. The CDR3 has 14 amino acids. CDR1 is SQVTM and CDR2 is ANQGSEA in the germline V gene. The CDR3 DNA reads as TGCAGCGTTGATACGCAGTTGTCCGAAGAGACCCAGTACTTC. It yields the protein CSVDTQLSEETQYF.